The 17 T cell receptor beta chains below come from one sample, sequenced in a study of T cells after yellow fever vaccination. TCRdb redid the calling of the 5' RACE reads with MiXCR, one entry per CDR3 protein. Altogether about 260,000 distinct CDR3 sequences are present, roughly 13% being singletons, with the ten largest covering about 0.51%. The sample consisted of CD4+ T cells sorted from PBMCs, taken 45 days after the yellow fever booster vaccination. These receptors came from a man younger than 40 who received the YFV17D yellow fever vaccine.

This clonotype was seen a few times. This chain connects TRBV20-1 to TRBJ2-7, with 8 bases fitting TRBD1. The ends lost 5 bases at V and 4 bases at J; junction bases unmatched: 13. In germline, CDR1 is DFQATT, CDR2 SNEGSKA (reference sequence). This CDR3 has 15 residues. CDR3: CSASTPQGQGYEQYF. CDR3 nucleotide sequence: TGCAGTGCTTCCACCCCCCAAGGACAGGGTTACGAGCAGTACTTC.

In this sample, this clonotype turned up a few times. The chain is built from TRBV25-1 and TRBJ2-2; tentatively, D is TRBD1 (5 bases). Trimming pared 8 bases from V and 3 bases from J, leaving 10 bases between. This CDR3 region has 13 residues. Germline V gene data show CDR1 as MGHDK and CDR2 as SYGVNS. The CDR3 DNA sequence: TGTGCCAGCGGGGCGGCGTACACCGGGGAGCTGTTTTTT. Amino acid sequence: CASGAAYTGELFF.

This clonotype was picked up a small number of times. The chain's CDR3 is CASSPLGQGGSYEQYF. The CDR3 DNA follows: TGTGCCAGCAGCCCCCTCGGACAGGGAGGATCCTACGAGCAGTACTTC. V is TRBV7-2 and J is TRBJ2-7, with 8 bases fitting TRBD1. The V and J ends lost 5 bases and 1 base, in that order; junction bases with no gene match: 10. There are 16 residues in the CDR3. Per the germline V gene, CDR1 is SGHTA and CDR2 is FQGNSA.

This clonotype has more than one count but fewer than ten. V gene TRBV5-5 combines with J gene TRBJ2-1, with D hard to call. Trimming pared 0 bases from V and 5 bases from J, leaving 6 bases between. The CDR3 spans 13 residues. Germline loops: CDR1 SGHKS, CDR2 YYEKEE (reference sequence). This CDR3 reads CASSLVRHNEQFF. CDR3 bases: TGTGCCAGCAGCTTGGTTAGACACAATGAGCAGTTCTTC.

The gene calls are TRBV29-1 and TRBJ2-6; D is unresolved. V was clipped by 6 bases and J by 0 bases, with 6 bases between them. There are 13 residues in the CDR3. Germline-derived CDR1 and CDR2 are SQVTM and ANQGSEA. In DNA, the CDR3 is TGCAGCGTAGAGAGCTCTGGGGCCAACGTCCTGACTTTC. As protein: CSVESSGANVLTF.

A few counts support this clonotype. The CDR3 sequence is CASSVSSHRTDTQYF. In nucleotides, the CDR3 is TGTGCCAGCAGTGTGAGTTCCCATCGCACAGATACGCAGTATTTT. The genes are TRBV25-1 and TRBJ2-3; unclear D gene. Trimming cost V 4 bases and J 1 base, with 12 bases left between them. CDR3 size: 15 residues. In germline, CDR1 is MGHDK, CDR2 SYGVNS. Complete variable domain (other parts from reference TRBV25-1 and TRBJ2-3): EADIYQTPRYLVIGTGKKITLECSQTMGHDKMYWYQQDPGMELHLIHYSYGVNSTEKGDLSSESTVSRIRTEHFPLTLESARPSHTSQYLCASSVSSHRTDTQYFGPGTRLTVL.

This rearrangement joins TRBV5-6 to TRBJ1-2, with a possible D match to TRBD1 (5 bases). CDR3 size: 14 residues. Per germline, CDR1 SGHDT and CDR2 YYEEEE. V gave up 0 bases and J gave up 3 bases, with 9 bases separating them. The CDR3 DNA follows: TGTGCCAGCAGCTTGGGGAAGGGGCACTATGGCTACACCTTC. As protein: CASSLGKGHYGYTF.

This clonotype was detected ten times or more. This chain uses TRBV4-3 with TRBJ2-1; the match to TRBD2 covers 8 bases. Germline-derived CDR1 and CDR2 are LGHNA and YSLEER. V trimming: 4 bases; J trimming: 1 base; junction bases outside the gene matches: 3. The CDR3 is 15 amino acids. CDR3 in amino acids: CASSRGGRSYNEQFF. CDR3 DNA: TGCGCCAGCAGCCGCGGGGGGCGGTCCTACAATGAGCAGTTCTTC.

V and J are TRBV15 and TRBJ1-5, with unresolved D. V lost 0 bases, J lost 5 bases, and 8 bases lay in between. There are 14 residues in the CDR3. From germline, CDR1 is LNHNV and CDR2 YYDKDF (reference sequence). The CDR3 reads CATSRDKIHQPQHF. In DNA form, the CDR3 reads TGTGCCACCAGCAGAGACAAAATCCATCAGCCCCAGCATTTT.

In its sample, this clonotype was seen a few times. V gene TRBV4-3 combines with J gene TRBJ1-5; 8 bases line up with TRBD1. CDR3 length: 16 amino acids. Per germline, CDR1 LGHNA and CDR2 YSLEER. V gave up 4 bases and J gave up 6 bases; unmatched junction bases: 11. This chain's CDR3 is CASSRPPDRVAQPQHF. The CDR3 region has the DNA TGCGCCAGCAGCCGCCCCCCGGACAGGGTCGCTCAGCCCCAGCATTTT.

In this sample, this clonotype turned up a few times. The chain links TRBV7-3 to TRBJ2-7, with 8 bases lining up with TRBD1. V lost 6 bases, J lost 3 bases, and 7 bases stayed unmatched. The germline gives CDR1 SGHTA, CDR2 FQGTGA. The CDR3 runs to 14 residues. The CDR3 DNA follows: TGTGCCAGCAGACCCCGGGACAGGTTCTACGAGCAGTACTTC. Its protein product is CASRPRDRFYEQYF.

V gene TRBV5-1 combines with J gene TRBJ2-3; D may be TRBD2 (5 bases). V was trimmed by 4 bases and J by 4 bases, leaving 10 bases between them. Germline V gene sequence: CDR1 SGHRS, CDR2 YFSETQ. This CDR3 has 13 amino acids. CDR3 DNA sequence: TGCGCCAGCAGCCAACGGGGTCCAGATACGCAGTATTTT. As protein: CASSQRGPDTQYF.

This clonotype was picked up a small number of times. The chain joins TRBV3-1 to TRBJ2-5; D is undetermined. Per germline, CDR1 LGHDT and CDR2 YNNKEL (reference sequence). V shed 1 base and J shed 12 bases, with 15 bases lying between them. The CDR3 runs to 13 residues. In nucleotides, the CDR3 is TGTGCCAGCAGCCAAGGGGGTAGCCTCCCCAAGTACTTC. Amino acids: CASSQGGSLPKYF.

The rearrangement uses TRBV5-1 and TRBJ1-2; the D gene is possibly TRBD1 (6 bases). Trimming pared 0 bases from V and 3 bases from J, leaving 12 bases between. This CDR3 spans 15 amino acids. The germline V gene has CDR1 SGHRS and CDR2 YFSETQ. This CDR3 is CASSLEVQGYYGYTF. The CDR3 DNA reads TGCGCCAGCAGCTTGGAGGTACAGGGATACTATGGCTACACCTTC. The full variable domain, with the rest looked up from reference TRBV5-1 and TRBJ1-2, is KAGVTQTPRYLIKTRGQQVTLSCSPISGHRSVSWYQQTPGQGLQFLFEYFSETQRNKGNFPGRFSGRQFSNSRSEMNVSTLELGDSALYLCASSLEVQGYYGYTFGSGTRLTVV.

This clonotype has more than one count but fewer than ten. The genes are TRBV7-2 and TRBJ2-3; D is unclear. Germline V gives CDR1 SGHTA, CDR2 FQGNSA. CDR3 length equals 15 residues. The V and J ends lost 4 bases and 2 bases respectively, with 13 bases between them. The CDR3 sequence: CASSSPRLSTDTQYF. The CDR3 coding sequence is TGTGCCAGCAGCTCCCCTCGGCTTTCCACAGATACGCAGTATTTT.

The chain couples TRBV23-1 to TRBJ2-3; D is undetermined. TRBV23-1 is placed among ORFs of uncertain function. Trimming cost V 6 bases and J 3 bases, with 19 bases left between them. The CDR3 extends over 16 amino acids. The CDR3: CASSHETGYPTDTQYF. In DNA, the CDR3 is TGCGCCAGCAGCCACGAGACTGGCTACCCTACAGATACGCAGTATTTT.

This clonotype was counted many times. The genes are TRBV6-5 and TRBJ2-4; unclear D gene. The CDR3 length is 13 residues. Germline V gene lookup returns CDR1 MNHEY and CDR2 SVGAGI. V was trimmed by 3 bases and J by 3 bases, leaving 6 bases between them. CDR3 protein: CASSYRRKNIQYF. Written as DNA, the CDR3 is TGTGCCAGCAGTTATAGGCGCAAAAACATTCAGTACTTC.